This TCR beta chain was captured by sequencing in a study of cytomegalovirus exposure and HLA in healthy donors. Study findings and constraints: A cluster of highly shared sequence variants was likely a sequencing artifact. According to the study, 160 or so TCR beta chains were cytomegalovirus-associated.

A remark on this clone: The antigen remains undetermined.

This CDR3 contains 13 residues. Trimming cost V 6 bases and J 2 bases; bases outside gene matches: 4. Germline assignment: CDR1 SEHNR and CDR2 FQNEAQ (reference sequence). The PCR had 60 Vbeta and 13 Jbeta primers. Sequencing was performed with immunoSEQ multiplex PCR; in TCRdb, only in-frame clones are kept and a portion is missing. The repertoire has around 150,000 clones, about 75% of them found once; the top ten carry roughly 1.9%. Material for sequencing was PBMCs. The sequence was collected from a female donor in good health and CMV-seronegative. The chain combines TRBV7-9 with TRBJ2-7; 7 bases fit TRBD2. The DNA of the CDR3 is TGTGCCAGCAGACGGGAGGACGCCTACGAGCAGTACTTC. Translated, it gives CASRREDAYEQYF. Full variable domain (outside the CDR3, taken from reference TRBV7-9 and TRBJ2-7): DTGVSQNPRHKITKRGQNVTFRCDPISEHNRLYWYRQTLGQGPEFLTYFQNEAQLEKSRLLSDRFSAERPKGSFSTLEIQRTEQGDSAMYLCASRREDAYEQYFGPGTRLTVT.